The 13 T cell receptor beta chains below were found in one sample sequenced in a study of CXCR3-negative and CXCR3-positive naive CD8 T cells. Findings and caveats of the study: Against CXCR3-negative naive cells, CXCR3-positive naive cells showed more hydrophobic TRB CDR3s.

Their antigen targets remain unknown. TRB cDNA was prepared as libraries by UMI-labeled 5' RACE. TCRdb reprocessed the 5' RACE reads and stores each CDR3 protein as one record, lacking DNA. Its listing shows roughly 130,000 distinct CDR3 sequences. The specimen sequenced was naive CXCR3+ CD8+ T cells from blood. Subset specified: CD45RO-CCR7+CD27+CD95- naive CD8+ T cells expressing CXCR3 (TNR3+). These receptors all stem from a human donor in good health. Some clones in this sample may be carry-over from other donors' samples.

The chain employs TRBV29-1 and TRBJ2-7; TCRdb lists TRBD1, though no DNA is available to test this call. In germline, CDR1 is SQVTM, CDR2 ANQGSEA. The CDR3 loop spans 12 amino acids. The CDR3 sequence is CSVVGTDYEQYF.

The CDR3 protein is CSANGPTNTGELFF. This rearrangement joins TRBV20-1 to TRBJ2-2. CDR1 is DFQATT, CDR2 SNEGSKA, per germline (reference sequence). This CDR3 comprises 14 residues.

The rearrangement joins TRBV12-3 or TRBV12-4 to TRBJ1-5. The CDR3 length is 13 residues. The CDR3 sequence: CASSADWGQPQHF.

This chain links TRBV4-1 with TRBJ2-1; TCRdb's D call of TRBD1 is untestable without DNA. There are 17 residues in the CDR3. Germline V lookup: CDR1 MGHRA, CDR2 YSYEKL. The CDR3 loop reads CASSQDSTGFSYNEQFF.

This chain connects TRBV29-1 to TRBJ2-7. The germline V gene has CDR1 SQVTM and CDR2 ANQGSEA. This CDR3 spans 12 amino acids. The CDR3 sequence: CSAWTAAYEQYF.

V usage is TRBV20-1 and J usage is TRBJ1-6. Germline lookup yields CDR1 DFQATT and CDR2 SNEGSKA (reference sequence). CDR3 length: 15 amino acids. The CDR3 region is CSARAERWSNSPLHF.

The CDR3 spells CASSQDRFRNEQFF. The rearrangement uses TRBV4-3 and TRBJ2-1. This CDR3 has 14 amino acids. Germline assignment: CDR1 LGHNA and CDR2 YSLEER.

The rearrangement joins TRBV29-1 to TRBJ2-7; TCRdb lists TRBD1, though no DNA is available to test this call. Germline V lookup: CDR1 SQVTM, CDR2 ANQGSEA. The CDR3 runs to 15 residues. The chain's CDR3 is CSVVCTGTDFYEQYF.

This CDR3 is CSAFPDGGSGKEDTQYF. This chain links TRBV20-1 with TRBJ2-3; as DNA is missing, the TRBD2 call by TCRdb cannot be tested. The CDR3 length is 17 residues. Germline V gene lookup returns CDR1 DFQATT and CDR2 SNEGSKA (reference sequence).

CDR3 amino acids: CSVKGLSSYEQYF. The chain carries TRBV29-1 and TRBJ2-7; TCRdb selects TRBD2, and the lack of DNA leaves this call unchecked. Germline V gene lookup returns CDR1 SQVTM and CDR2 ANQGSEA. The CDR3 is 13 residues long.

The genes are TRBV4-1 and TRBJ1-1; TCRdb proposes TRBD1, but this gene call is untestable without DNA. Germline V gene sequence: CDR1 MGHRA, CDR2 YSYEKL. The CDR3 runs 14 residues. CDR3 residues: CASSQVGTGAGAFF.

The chain employs TRBV12-5 and TRBJ2-1; TCRdb indicates TRBD2, and absent DNA this call remains unverified. CDR1 and CDR2 (germline): LGHNT, FRNRAP. The length of the CDR3 is 17 residues. CDR3 sequence: CASGSWTSGGAYNEQFF.

The chain couples TRBV11-2 to TRBJ2-5; checking the TCRdb D call of TRBD2 is not possible without DNA. The germline gives CDR1 SGHAT, CDR2 FQNNGV. The CDR3 extends over 16 amino acids. The CDR3 region is CASSWTSGGAVETQYF.